This T cell receptor (beta chain) was recovered during a study of neoadjuvant anti-PD-1 for oral cavity cancer. Background on the study: Patients without progression received a fourth nivolumab dose around day 43, then surgical resection on days 50-56. The study, taken as a whole, reports: Treg/Th17 ratio rose with pretreatment blood and fell with post-treatment tumor TCRbeta clonality. TCR analyses covered only a few patients per response group.

This clone has only a few counts. What it binds is unknown. CDR3 size: 15 residues. Germline V gene data show CDR1 as SGHAT and CDR2 as FQNNGV. With 1 base removed from V and 5 bases from J, the gap between germline ends came to 14 bases. Repertoires were generated with immunoSEQ multiplex PCR, while TCRdb's copy carries only in-frame clones and drops some. The table lists tens of thousands of clones, 83% of them singletons. This rearrangement joins TRBV11-2 to TRBJ1-2, with a tentative D call TRBD1 (5 bases). The sequence was obtained from a person aged 40-85 years with oral cavity squamous cell carcinoma. The material sequenced was PBMCs, taken before nivolumab (anti-PD-1) treatment. Written as DNA, the CDR3 is TGTGCCAGCAGCTTAGTTGTGGGGGTGGGATATGGCTACACCTTC. Translation: CASSLVVGVGYGYTF.